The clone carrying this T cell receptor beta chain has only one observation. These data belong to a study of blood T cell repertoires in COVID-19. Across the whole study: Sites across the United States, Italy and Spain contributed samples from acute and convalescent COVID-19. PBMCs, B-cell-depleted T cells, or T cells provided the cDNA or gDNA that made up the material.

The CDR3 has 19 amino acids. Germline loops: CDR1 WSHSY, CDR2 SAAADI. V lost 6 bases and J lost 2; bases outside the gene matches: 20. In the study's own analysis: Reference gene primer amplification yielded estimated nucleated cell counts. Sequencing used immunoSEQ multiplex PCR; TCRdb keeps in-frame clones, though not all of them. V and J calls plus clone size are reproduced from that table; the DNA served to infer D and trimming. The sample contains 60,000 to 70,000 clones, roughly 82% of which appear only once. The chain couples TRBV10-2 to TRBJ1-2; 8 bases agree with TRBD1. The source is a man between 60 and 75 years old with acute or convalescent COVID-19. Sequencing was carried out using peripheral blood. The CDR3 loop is CASRDPLKGQEGANYGYTF. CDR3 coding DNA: TGCGCCAGCAGGGACCCCCTAAAGGGACAGGAGGGTGCCAACTATGGCTACACCTTC.